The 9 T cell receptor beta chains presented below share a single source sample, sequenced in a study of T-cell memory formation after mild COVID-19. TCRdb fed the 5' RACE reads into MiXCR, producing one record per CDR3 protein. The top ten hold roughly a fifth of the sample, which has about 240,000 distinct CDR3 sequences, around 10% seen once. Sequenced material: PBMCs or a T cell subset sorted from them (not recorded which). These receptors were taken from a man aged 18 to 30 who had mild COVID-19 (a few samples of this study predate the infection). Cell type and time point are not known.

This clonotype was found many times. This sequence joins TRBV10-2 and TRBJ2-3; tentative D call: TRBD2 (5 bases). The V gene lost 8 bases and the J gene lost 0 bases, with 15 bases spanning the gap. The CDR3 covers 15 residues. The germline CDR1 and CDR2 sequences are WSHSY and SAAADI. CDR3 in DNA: TGCGCCAGCGACTCGGGGAGTACTAGCACAGATACGCAGTATTTT. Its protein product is CASDSGSTSTDTQYF.

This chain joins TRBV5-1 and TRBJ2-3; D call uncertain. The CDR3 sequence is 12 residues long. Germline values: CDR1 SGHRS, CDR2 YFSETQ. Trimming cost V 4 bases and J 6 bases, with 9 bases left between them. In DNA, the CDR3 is TGCGCCAGCAGCAAGGACGGGGATACGCAGTATTTT. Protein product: CASSKDGDTQYF.

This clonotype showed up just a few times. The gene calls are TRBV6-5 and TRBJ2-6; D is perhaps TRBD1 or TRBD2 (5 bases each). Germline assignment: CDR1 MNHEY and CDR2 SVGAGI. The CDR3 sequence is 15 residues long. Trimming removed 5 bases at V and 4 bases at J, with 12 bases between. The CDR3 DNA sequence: TGTGCCAGCAGTACGGGGCGACCCGGGGCCAACGTCCTGACTTTC. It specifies CASSTGRPGANVLTF.

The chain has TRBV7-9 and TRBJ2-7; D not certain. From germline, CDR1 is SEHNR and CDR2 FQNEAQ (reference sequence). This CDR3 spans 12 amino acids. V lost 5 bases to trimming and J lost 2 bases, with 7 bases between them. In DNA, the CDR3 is TGTGCCAGCAGCCTGGTACCCTACGAGCAGTACTTC. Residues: CASSLVPYEQYF.

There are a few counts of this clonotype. The CDR3: CASSLDAGTQYF. The CDR3 DNA reads as TGTGCCAGCAGCTTAGATGCGGGGACCCAGTACTTC. The chain employs TRBV7-9 and TRBJ2-5; D might be TRBD2 (5 bases). Germline CDR1 is SEHNR and CDR2 is FQNEAQ (reference sequence). V lost 1 base to trimming and J lost 7 bases, with 7 bases between them. This CDR3 region has 12 residues. The variable domain in full, completed from reference TRBV7-9 and TRBJ2-5, reads DTGVSQNPRHKITKRGQNVTFRCDPISEHNRLYWYRQTLGQGPEFLTYFQNEAQLEKSRLLSDRFSAERPKGSFSTLEIQRTEQGDSAMYLCASSLDAGTQYFGPGTRLLVL.

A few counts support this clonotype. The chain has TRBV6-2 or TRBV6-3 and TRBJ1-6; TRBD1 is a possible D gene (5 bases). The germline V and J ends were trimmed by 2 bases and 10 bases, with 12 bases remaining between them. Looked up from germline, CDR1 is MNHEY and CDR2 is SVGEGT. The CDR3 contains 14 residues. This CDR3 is CASSYEGMRSPLHF. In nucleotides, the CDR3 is TGTGCCAGCAGTTACGAGGGGATGAGATCACCCCTCCACTTT.

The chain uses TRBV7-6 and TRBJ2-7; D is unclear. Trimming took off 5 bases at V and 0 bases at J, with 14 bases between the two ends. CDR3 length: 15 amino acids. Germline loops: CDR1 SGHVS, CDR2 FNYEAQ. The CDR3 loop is CASSREHEASYEQYF. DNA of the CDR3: TGTGCCAGCAGCCGTGAACACGAGGCCTCCTACGAGCAGTACTTC.

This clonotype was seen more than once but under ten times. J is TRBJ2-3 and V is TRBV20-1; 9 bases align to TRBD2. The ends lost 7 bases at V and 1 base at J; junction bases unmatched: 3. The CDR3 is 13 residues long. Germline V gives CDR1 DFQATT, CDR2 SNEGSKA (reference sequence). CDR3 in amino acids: CSGWTSGTDTQYF. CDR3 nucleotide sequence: TGCAGTGGCTGGACTAGCGGCACAGATACGCAGTATTTT.

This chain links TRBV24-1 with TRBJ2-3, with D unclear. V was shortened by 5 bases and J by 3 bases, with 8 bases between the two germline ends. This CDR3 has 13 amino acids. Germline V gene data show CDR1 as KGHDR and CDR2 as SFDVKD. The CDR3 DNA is TGTGCCACCAGTGCCGGTTCGACAGATACGCAGTATTTT. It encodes CATSAGSTDTQYF.